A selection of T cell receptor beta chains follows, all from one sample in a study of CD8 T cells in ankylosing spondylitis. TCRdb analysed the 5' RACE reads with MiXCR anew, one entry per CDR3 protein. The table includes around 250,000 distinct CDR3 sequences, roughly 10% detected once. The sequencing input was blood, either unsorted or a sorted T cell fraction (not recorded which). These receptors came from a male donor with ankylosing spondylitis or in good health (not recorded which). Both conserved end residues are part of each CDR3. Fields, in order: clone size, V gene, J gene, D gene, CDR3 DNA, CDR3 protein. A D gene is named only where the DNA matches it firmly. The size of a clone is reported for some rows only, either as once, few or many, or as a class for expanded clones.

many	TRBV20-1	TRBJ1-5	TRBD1	TGCAGTGCTAGCCAGGGACAGCCAGATCAGCCCCAGCATTTT	CSASQGQPDQPQHF
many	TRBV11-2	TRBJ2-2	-	TGTGCCAGCAGCTCCTCTCGGGGGGAGCTGTTTTTT	CASSSSRGELFF
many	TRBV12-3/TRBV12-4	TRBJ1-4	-	TGTGCCAGCAGTCCGGACTTGTCTAATGAAAAACTGTTTTTT	CASSPDLSNEKLFF
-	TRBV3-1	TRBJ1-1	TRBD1	TGTGCCAGCAGCCAAGACAGGGGGCGAACGTCTAACACTGAAGCTTTCTTT	CASSQDRGRTSNTEAFF
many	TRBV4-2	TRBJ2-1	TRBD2	TGTGCCAGCAGCCAAGGGACTAGCGGGTGGAACAGCTCCTACAATGAGCAGTTCTTC	CASSQGTSGWNSSYNEQFF
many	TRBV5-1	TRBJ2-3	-	TGCGCCAGCAGGTCCCCCGGGAGCGTAGATACGCAGTATTTT	CASRSPGSVDTQYF
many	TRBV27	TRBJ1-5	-	TGTGCCAGCAGTTTGTGGGCACGGGGGATTAGCAATCAGCCCCAGCATTTT	CASSLWARGISNQPQHF
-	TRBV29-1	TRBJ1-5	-	TGCAGCGTAAGGGACCCCAATCAGCCCCAGCATTTT	CSVRDPNQPQHF
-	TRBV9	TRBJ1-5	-	TGTGCCAGCAGTGTAGACCCGGGATTCAATCAGTCCCAGCATTTT	CASSVDPGFNQSQHF
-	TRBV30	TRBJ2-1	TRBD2	TGTGCCTGGAAAGGGACTAGCGGTAGAAATGAGCAGTTCTTC	CAWKGTSGRNEQFF
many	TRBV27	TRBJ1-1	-	TGTGCCAGCCTCGGCGTGATGAACACTGAAGCTTTCTTT	CASLGVMNTEAFF
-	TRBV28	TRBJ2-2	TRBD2	TGTGCCAGCAGTTACGCGGCTAGCGGAAAAAGAGGGGAGCTGTTTTTT	CASSYAASGKRGELFF
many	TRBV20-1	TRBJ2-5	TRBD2	TGCAGTGCTAGAACGGGACTAGCGGGGAAAGAGACCCAGTACTTC	CSARTGLAGKETQYF
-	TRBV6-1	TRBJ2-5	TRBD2	TGTGCCAGCAGTGGAGGACTAGCGGGCGGCCAAGAGACCCAGTACTTC	CASSGGLAGGQETQYF
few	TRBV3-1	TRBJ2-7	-	TGTGCCAGCAGCCATGATACGGGCCCCTACGAGCAGTACTTC	CASSHDTGPYEQYF
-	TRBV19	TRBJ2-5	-	TGTGCCACCGGACCGGGGACCCAAACTAGCCAGTACTTC	CATGPGTQTSQYF
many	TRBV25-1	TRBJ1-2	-	TGTGCCAGCAGTCCATGGGACAACGCTAACTATGGCTACACCTTC	CASSPWDNANYGYTF
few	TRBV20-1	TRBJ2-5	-	TGCAGCTCGGGATCGGAGGATGAGACCCAGTACTTC	CSSGSEDETQYF
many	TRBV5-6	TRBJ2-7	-	TGTGCCAGCAGCTTCCCAGGTCTGGACGAGCAGTACTTC	CASSFPGLDEQYF
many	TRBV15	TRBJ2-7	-	TGTGCCACCAGCAGAGACAGGGTAGCCGAGCAGTACTTC	CATSRDRVAEQYF
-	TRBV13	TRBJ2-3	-	TGTGCCAGCAGCTTAGGTATAGCGCCAGATACGCAGTATTTT	CASSLGIAPDTQYF
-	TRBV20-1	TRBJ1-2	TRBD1	TGCTGTGCTACACGCGGACAGGGGGAAGAGACTAACTATGGCTACACCTTC	CCATRGQGEETNYGYTF
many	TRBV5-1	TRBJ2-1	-	TGCGCCAGCAGCTTTCCGGACTACAATGAGCAGTTCTTC	CASSFPDYNEQFF
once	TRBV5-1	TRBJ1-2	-	TGCGCCAGCAGCTCGGGACTCTCTGGCTACACCTTC	CASSSGLSGYTF
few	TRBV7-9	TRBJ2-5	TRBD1	TGTGCCAGCAGAAGTCCGGGACAGGGGGACCTTGAGACCCAGTACTTC	CASRSPGQGDLETQYF
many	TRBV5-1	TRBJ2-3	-	TGCGCCAGCAGCTCTTCCGGGGTATCCACAGATACGCAGTATTTT	CASSSSGVSTDTQYF
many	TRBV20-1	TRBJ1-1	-	TGCAGTGCTCTTGGGGCAGAAGCTTTCTTT	CSALGAEAFF
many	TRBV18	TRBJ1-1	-	TGTGCCAGCTCACCAGACCCGGGAAGGGATGAAGCTTTCTTT	CASSPDPGRDEAFF
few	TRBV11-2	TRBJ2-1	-	TGTGCCAGCAGACCTAGGGACTTCAACAATGAGCAGTTCTTC	CASRPRDFNNEQFF
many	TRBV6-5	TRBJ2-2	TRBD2	TGTGCCAGCAGTTACGGGGGGCTAGCGGGGAAAAAGGGGGAGCTGTTTTTT	CASSYGGLAGKKGELFF
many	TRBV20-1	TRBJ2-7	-	TGCAGTGCTAGAAGTCTAGTTTCCTACGAGCAGTACTTC	CSARSLVSYEQYF
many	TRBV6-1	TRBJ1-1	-	TGTGCCAGCAGAAACCGGGAGTCGAACACTGAAGCTTTCTTT	CASRNRESNTEAFF
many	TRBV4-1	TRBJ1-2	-	TGCGCCAGCAGCCTCACTTTGACAGGTGGGAGTCATAGCTATGGCTACACCTTC	CASSLTLTGGSHSYGYTF
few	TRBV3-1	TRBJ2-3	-	TGTGCCAGCAGCCAAAGTGAAGGGAGGGATACGCAGTATTTT	CASSQSEGRDTQYF